The rows below give T cell receptor beta chains drawn from one sample of a study of T cell changes during pregnancy in multiple sclerosis. This table comes from immunoSEQ multiplex PCR, and its TCRdb copy is limited to in-frame clones, with some not included. Counted here are about 110,000 clones, roughly 89% occurring once; the ten biggest clones make up over 1.5%. This sample comprised peripheral blood, obtained before pregnancy. These receptors were taken from a female donor with multiple sclerosis, enrolled in a pregnancy study. CDR3s include the opening cysteine and the closing phenylalanine or tryptophan. D genes are given only for firm matches. The size field is filled for only some rows; it gives once, few, many or a size class.

size	V	J	D	CDR3	DNA
.	TRBV5-5	TRBJ1-2	.	CASSLGQTGGYTF	TGTGCCAGCAGCTTGGGACAGACGGGCGGCTACACCTTC
.	TRBV7-2	TRBJ1-6	.	CASSFNNSPLHF	TGTGCCAGCAGCTTCAATAATTCACCCCTCCACTTT
.	TRBV6-1	TRBJ1-3	.	CASRRVEGTIYF	TGTGCCAGCAGGAGGGTTGAGGGCACCATATATTTT
.	TRBV6-5	TRBJ2-3	.	CASGRDTQYF	TGTGCCAGCGGGCGAGATACGCAGTATTTT
.	TRBV28	TRBJ2-2	TRBD2	CASSPQGLAANTGELFF	TGTGCCAGCAGTCCGCAGGGACTAGCAGCGAACACCGGGGAGCTGTTTTTT
.	TRBV9	TRBJ2-1	TRBD2	CASSVGGLAGGLNNEQFF	TGTGCCAGCAGCGTAGGGGGCCTAGCGGGAGGGCTTAACAATGAGCAGTTCTTC
.	TRBV28	TRBJ2-1	.	CASSLIRRTNEQFF	TGTGCCAGCAGTTTGATCCGGAGGACTAATGAGCAGTTCTTC
.	TRBV28	TRBJ2-7	.	CASSLSLYSDSYEQYF	TGTGCCAGCAGTTTATCCTTGTACTCGGACAGCTACGAGCAGTACTTC
.	TRBV11-2	TRBJ2-2	TRBD2	CASSLGGKVGELFF	TGTGCCAGCAGCTTGGGGGGGAAGGTCGGGGAGCTGTTTTTT
.	TRBV18	TRBJ1-1	.	CASSPSQTTEAFF	TGTGCCAGCTCACCATCACAGACCACTGAAGCTTTCTTT
.	TRBV29-1	TRBJ2-5	TRBD2	CSATRGAGSAGLEEETQYF	TGCAGCGCCACCCGCGGGGCAGGCTCAGCGGGACTTGAGGAAGAGACCCAGTACTTC
.	TRBV7-2	TRBJ2-2	TRBD2	CASSLGLSGGGELFF	TGTGCCAGCAGCTTAGGTCTAAGCGGGGGCGGGGAGCTGTTTTTT
.	TRBV27	TRBJ1-6	.	CASSLIQIRSPLHF	TGTGCCAGCAGTTTAATCCAGATCCGTTCACCCCTCCACTTT
.	TRBV19	TRBJ2-2	.	CASRRGKNTGELFF	TGTGCCAGTCGAAGAGGGAAGAACACCGGGGAGCTGTTTTTT
.	TRBV27	TRBJ1-6	.	CATLPRGFEKKLGNSPLHF	TGTGCCACCCTCCCCCGGGGTTTCGAGAAAAAACTGGGTAATTCACCCCTCCACTTT
.	TRBV11-3	TRBJ2-5	.	CASSLGERTDETQYF	TGTGCCAGCAGCTTAGGGGAGAGGACGGATGAGACCCAGTACTTC
.	TRBV29-1	TRBJ2-1	TRBD2	CSVEVGLAYNEQFF	TGCAGCGTTGAAGTGGGACTAGCCTACAATGAGCAGTTCTTC
.	TRBV19	TRBJ2-5	TRBD2	CASSIFSGGIQETQYF	TGTGCCAGTAGTATTTTCAGCGGGGGGATACAAGAGACCCAGTACTTC
.	TRBV30	TRBJ2-3	.	CAWSVRGRGNTDTQYF	TGTGCCTGGAGTGTACGTGGCAGGGGAAACACAGATACGCAGTATTTT
.	TRBV7-2	TRBJ1-5	TRBD1	CASSSRQGYNQPQHF	TGTGCCAGCAGCTCCCGACAGGGGTACAATCAGCCCCAGCATTTT
.	TRBV4-3	TRBJ2-5	TRBD2	CASSQGLAGGEETQYF	TGCGCCAGCAGCCAAGGACTAGCGGGGGGAGAAGAGACCCAGTACTTC
.	TRBV6-6	TRBJ2-2	TRBD2	CASSDGRETGELFF	TGTGCCAGCAGCGACGGGAGGGAGACCGGGGAGCTGTTTTTT
.	TRBV21-1	TRBJ2-7	.	CASSAGLAGYEQYF	TGTGCCAGCAGCGCCGGACTAGCGGGTTACGAGCAGTACTTC
.	TRBV30	TRBJ2-1	TRBD2	CAWVPLPASGVYNEQFF	TGTGCCTGGGTCCCTCTCCCGGCTAGCGGGGTATACAATGAGCAGTTCTTC
.	TRBV5-5	TRBJ1-1	.	CASSAFDRPLTEAFF	TGTGCCAGCAGCGCCTTCGACAGGCCCTTAACTGAAGCTTTCTTT
.	TRBV2	TRBJ1-1	TRBD1	CAKGTGGDTEAFF	TGTGCCAAAGGGACAGGGGGTGACACTGAAGCTTTCTTT
.	TRBV18	TRBJ2-5	.	CASSPYRNQETQYF	TGTGCCAGCTCACCTTACAGGAACCAAGAGACCCAGTACTTC
.	TRBV7-9	TRBJ2-4	.	CASGGGQANIQYF	TGTGCCAGCGGCGGGGGACAGGCGAACATTCAGTACTTC
.	TRBV6-1	TRBJ1-5	TRBD1	CASSTGTVNQPQHF	TGTGCCAGCAGTACCGGGACAGTCAATCAGCCCCAGCATTTT
.	TRBV7-6	TRBJ2-3	TRBD2	CASSPLSGGGTDTQYF	TGTGCCAGCAGCCCCCTTAGCGGGGGGGGCACAGATACGCAGTATTTT
.	TRBV19	TRBJ2-2	TRBD1	CASSIDRVDGELFF	TGTGCCAGTAGTATTGACAGGGTGGACGGGGAGCTGTTTTTT
once	TRBV5-8	TRBJ2-7	TRBD2	CASSWGLDGGEQYF	TGTGCCAGCAGTTGGGGACTAGACGGGGGCGAGCAGTACTTC
.	TRBV5-6	TRBJ1-1	TRBD1	CASNLAGTGDTEAFF	TGTGCCAGCAACCTCGCCGGGACAGGGGACACTGAAGCTTTCTTT
.	TRBV28	TRBJ1-1	TRBD1	CASRDRGATEAFF	TGTGCCAGCAGAGACAGGGGGGCCACTGAAGCTTTCTTT
once	TRBV18	TRBJ2-1	TRBD2	CASSPGTSGIEQFF	TGTGCCAGCTCACCCGGGACTAGCGGCATTGAGCAGTTCTTC
.	TRBV5-8	TRBJ2-5	TRBD2	CASSLGLAGLQETQYF	TGTGCCAGCAGCCTAGGACTAGCGGGACTACAAGAGACCCAGTACTTC
few	TRBV5-4	TRBJ1-1	.	CASSLFNSEAFF	TGTGCCAGCAGCTTATTTAATTCTGAAGCTTTCTTT